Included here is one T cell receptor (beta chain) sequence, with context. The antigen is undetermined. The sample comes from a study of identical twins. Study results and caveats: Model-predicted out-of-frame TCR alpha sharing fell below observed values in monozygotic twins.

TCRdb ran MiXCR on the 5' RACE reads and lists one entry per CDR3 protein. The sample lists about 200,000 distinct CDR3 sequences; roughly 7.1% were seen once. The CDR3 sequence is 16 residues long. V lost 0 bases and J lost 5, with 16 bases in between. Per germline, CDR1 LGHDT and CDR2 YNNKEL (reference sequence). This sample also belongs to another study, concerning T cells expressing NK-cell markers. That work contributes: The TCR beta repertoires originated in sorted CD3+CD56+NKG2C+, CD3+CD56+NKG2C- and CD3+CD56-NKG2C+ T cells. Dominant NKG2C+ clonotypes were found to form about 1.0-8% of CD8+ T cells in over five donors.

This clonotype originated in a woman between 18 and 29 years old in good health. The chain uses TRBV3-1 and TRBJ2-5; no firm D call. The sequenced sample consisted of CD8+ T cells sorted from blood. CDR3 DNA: TGTGCCAGCAGCCAAGATCCTTTCCCCAGTCTGGAGACCCAGTACTTC. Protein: CASSQDPFPSLETQYF.